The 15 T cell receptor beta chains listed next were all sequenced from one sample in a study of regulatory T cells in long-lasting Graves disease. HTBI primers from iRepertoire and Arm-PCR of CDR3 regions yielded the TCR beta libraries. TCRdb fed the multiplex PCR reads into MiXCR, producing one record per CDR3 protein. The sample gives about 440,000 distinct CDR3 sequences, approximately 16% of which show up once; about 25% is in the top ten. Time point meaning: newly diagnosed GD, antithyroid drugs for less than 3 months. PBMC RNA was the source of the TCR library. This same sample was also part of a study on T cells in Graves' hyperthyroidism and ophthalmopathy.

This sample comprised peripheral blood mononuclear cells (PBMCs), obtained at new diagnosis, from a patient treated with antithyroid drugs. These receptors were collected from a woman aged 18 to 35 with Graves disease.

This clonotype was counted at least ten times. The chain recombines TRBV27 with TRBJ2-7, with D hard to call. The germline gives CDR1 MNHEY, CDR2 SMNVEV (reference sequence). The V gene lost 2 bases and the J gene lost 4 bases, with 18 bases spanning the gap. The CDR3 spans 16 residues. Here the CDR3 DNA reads TGTGCCAGCAGTTTAAAACCCTCAGTGAGTAGTTACGAGCAGTACTTC. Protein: CASSLKPSVSSYEQYF.

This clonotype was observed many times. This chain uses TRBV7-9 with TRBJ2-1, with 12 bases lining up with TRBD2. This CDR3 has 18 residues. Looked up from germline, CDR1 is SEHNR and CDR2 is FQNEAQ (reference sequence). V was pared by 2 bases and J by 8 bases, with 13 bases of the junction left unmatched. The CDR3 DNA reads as TGTGCCAGCAGCTTAAGTCTCCAACTAGCGGGAGGTGGCGATGAGCAGTTCTTC. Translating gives CASSLSLQLAGGGDEQFF.

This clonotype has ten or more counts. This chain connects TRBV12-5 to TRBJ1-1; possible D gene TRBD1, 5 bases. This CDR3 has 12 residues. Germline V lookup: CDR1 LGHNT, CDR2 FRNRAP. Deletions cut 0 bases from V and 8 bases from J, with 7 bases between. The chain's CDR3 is CASGLVGTEAFF. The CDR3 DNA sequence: TGTGCTAGTGGTTTGGTCGGGACCGAAGCTTTCTTT.

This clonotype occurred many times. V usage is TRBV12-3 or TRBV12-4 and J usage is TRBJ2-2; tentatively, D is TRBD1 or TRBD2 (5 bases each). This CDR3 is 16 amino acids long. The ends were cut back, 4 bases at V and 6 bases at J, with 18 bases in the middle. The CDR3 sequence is CASSSTGPMTSGELFF. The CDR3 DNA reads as TGTGCCAGCAGTTCAACGGGACCCATGACTTCCGGGGAGCTGTTTTTT.

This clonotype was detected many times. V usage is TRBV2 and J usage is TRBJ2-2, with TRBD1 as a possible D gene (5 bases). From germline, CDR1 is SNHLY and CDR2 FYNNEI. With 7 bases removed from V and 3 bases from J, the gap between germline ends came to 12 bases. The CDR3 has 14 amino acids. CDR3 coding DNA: TGTGCCAGCAAGACCCAAGGGGACACCGGGGAGCTGTTTTTT. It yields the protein CASKTQGDTGELFF.

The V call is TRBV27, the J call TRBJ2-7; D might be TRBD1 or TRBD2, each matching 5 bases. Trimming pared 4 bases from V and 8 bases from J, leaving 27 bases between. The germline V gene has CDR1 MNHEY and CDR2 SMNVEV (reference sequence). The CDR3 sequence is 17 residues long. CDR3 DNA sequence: TGTGCCAGCAGTTCGACGGGACCCATGGGGCTAGTTTGGCAGCAGTACTTC. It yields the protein CASSSTGPMGLVWQQYF.

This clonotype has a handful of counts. The CDR3 here is CSASIRLAGFTDTQYF. CDR3 nucleotides: TGCAGTGCTAGTATCCGACTAGCGGGATTTACAGATACGCAGTATTTT. The V gene is TRBV20-1, the J gene TRBJ2-3; TRBD2 matches 11 bases. The CDR3 contains 16 residues. V trimming: 3 bases; J trimming: 3 bases; junction bases outside the gene matches: 8. Germline CDR1 and CDR2: DFQATT and SNEGSKA (reference sequence).

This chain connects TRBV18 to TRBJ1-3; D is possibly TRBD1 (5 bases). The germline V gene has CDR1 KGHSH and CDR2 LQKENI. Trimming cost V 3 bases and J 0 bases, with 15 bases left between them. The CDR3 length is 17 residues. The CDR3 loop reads CASSPWTSPSSGNTIYF. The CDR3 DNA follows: TGTGCCAGCTCACCCTGGACAAGTCCGTCCTCTGGAAACACCATATATTTT.

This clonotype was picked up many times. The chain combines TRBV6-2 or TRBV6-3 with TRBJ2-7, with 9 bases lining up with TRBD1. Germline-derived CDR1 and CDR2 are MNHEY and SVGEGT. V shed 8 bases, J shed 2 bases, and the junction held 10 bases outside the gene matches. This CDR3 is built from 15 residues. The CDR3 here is CASHKLGQGPYEQYF. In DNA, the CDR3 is TGTGCCAGCCATAAACTGGGACAGGGACCCTACGAGCAGTACTTC.

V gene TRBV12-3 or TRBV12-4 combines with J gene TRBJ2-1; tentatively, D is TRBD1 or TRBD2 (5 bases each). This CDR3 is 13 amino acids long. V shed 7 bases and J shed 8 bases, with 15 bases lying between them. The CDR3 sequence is CASIPGRGDEQFF. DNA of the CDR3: TGTGCCAGCATCCCGGGACGCGGCGATGAGCAGTTCTTC.

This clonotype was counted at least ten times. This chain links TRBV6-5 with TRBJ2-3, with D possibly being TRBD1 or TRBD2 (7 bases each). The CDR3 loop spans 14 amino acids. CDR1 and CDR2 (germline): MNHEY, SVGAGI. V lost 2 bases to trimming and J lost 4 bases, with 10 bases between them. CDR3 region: CASSYGRGPDTQYF. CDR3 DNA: TGTGCCAGCAGTTACGGGAGGGGGCCAGATACGCAGTATTTT.

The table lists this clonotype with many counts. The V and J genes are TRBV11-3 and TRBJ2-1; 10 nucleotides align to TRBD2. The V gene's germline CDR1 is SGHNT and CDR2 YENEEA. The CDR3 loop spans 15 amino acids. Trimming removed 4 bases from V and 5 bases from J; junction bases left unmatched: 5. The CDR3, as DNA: TGTGCCAGCAGCTCGGGACTAGCGAACAACAATGAGCAGTTCTTC. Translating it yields CASSSGLANNNEQFF.

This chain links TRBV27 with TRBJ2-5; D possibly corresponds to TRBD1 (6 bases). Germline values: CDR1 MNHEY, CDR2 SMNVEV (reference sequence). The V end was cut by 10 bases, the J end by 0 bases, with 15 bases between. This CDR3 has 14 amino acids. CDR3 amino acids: CATAYGDNQETQYF. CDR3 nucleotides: TGTGCCACCGCCTATGGGGACAACCAAGAGACCCAGTACTTC.

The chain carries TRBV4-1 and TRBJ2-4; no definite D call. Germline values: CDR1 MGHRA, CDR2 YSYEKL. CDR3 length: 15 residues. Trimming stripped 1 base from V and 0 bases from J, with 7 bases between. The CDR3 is CASSQGVLAKNIQYF. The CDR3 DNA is TGCGCCAGCAGCCAAGGTGTTTTAGCCAAAAACATTCAGTACTTC.

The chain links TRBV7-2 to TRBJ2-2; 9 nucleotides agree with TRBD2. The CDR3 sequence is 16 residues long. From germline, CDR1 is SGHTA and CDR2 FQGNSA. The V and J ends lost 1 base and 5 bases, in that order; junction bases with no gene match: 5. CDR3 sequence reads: CASSLVSGSGTGELFF. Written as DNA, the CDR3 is TGTGCCAGCAGCTTAGTTAGCGGGAGTGGGACCGGGGAGCTGTTTTTT. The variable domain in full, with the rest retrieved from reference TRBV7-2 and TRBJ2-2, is GAGVSQSPSNKVTEKGKDVELRCDPISGHTALYWYRQSLGQGLEFLIYFQGNSAPDKSGLPSDRFSAERTGGSVSTLTIQRTQQEDSAVYLCASSLVSGSGTGELFFGEGSRLTVL.